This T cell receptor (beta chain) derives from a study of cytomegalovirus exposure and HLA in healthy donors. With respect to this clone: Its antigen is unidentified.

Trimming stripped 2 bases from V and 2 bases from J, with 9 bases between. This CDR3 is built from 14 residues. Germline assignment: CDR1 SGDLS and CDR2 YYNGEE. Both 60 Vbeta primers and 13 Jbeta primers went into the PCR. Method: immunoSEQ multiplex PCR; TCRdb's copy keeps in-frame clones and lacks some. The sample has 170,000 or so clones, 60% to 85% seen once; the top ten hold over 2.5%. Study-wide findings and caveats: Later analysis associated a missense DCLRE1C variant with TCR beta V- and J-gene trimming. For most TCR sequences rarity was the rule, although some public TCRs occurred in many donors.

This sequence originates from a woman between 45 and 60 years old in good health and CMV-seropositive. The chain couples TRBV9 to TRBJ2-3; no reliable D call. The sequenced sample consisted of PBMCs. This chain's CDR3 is CASSVRPTTDTQYF. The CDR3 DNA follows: TGTGCCAGCAGCGTCAGGCCAACCACAGATACGCAGTATTTT.